These T cell receptor beta chains were read from a single sample in a study of T-cell memory formation after mild COVID-19. Using its own MiXCR run on the 5' RACE reads, TCRdb lists one record per CDR3 protein. The sample includes about 390,000 distinct CDR3 sequences, 15% to 20% of them seen just once. Sequencing input: PBMCs or a T cell subset sorted from them (not recorded which). The receptors derive from a man younger than 35 who had mild COVID-19 (a few samples of this study predate the infection). Cell type and time point are not known. CDR3s include the opening cysteine and the closing phenylalanine or tryptophan. Each record gives: D gene, clone size, J gene, V gene, CDR3 protein, CDR3 DNA. The D gene is left open where the match is weak. The size of a clone is reported for some rows only, either as once, few or many, or as a class for expanded clones.

>-|-|TRBJ2-1|TRBV11-2
CASSHGGGYEQFF
TGTGCCAGCAGCCACGGAGGGGGCTATGAGCAGTTCTTC
>-|-|TRBJ1-1|TRBV19
CASSIVLDNTEAFF
TGTGCCAGTAGTATAGTTTTGGATAACACTGAAGCTTTCTTT
>-|once|TRBJ1-2|TRBV2
CASTPGPPGDTF
TGTGCCAGCACTCCGGGCCCGCCGGGGGACACCTTC
>-|few|TRBJ2-3|TRBV6-2/TRBV6-3
CASRGVRDTQYF
TGTGCCAGCAGAGGCGTGAGGGATACGCAGTATTTT
>-|-|TRBJ1-5|TRBV27
CASSLRVSGNQPQHF
TGTGCCAGCAGTCTCAGGGTCTCGGGCAATCAGCCCCAGCATTTT
>-|few|TRBJ2-3|TRBV12-3/TRBV12-4
CASTWVAVSTDTQYF
TGTGCCAGCACCTGGGTAGCGGTGAGCACAGATACGCAGTATTTT
>TRBD1|-|TRBJ1-2|TRBV12-3/TRBV12-4
CASNRQGGYTF
TGTGCCAGCAATCGACAGGGTGGCTACACCTTC
>TRBD1|-|TRBJ1-1|TRBV30
CAWDRGGKGEAFF
TGTGCCTGGGACAGGGGCGGAAAGGGTGAAGCTTTCTTT
>TRBD1|-|TRBJ2-7|TRBV7-7
CASSSGTGPSYEQYF
TGTGCCAGCAGCTCCGGGACAGGGCCTTCCTACGAGCAGTACTTC
>-|few|TRBJ2-2|TRBV7-6
CASSPQAPPRGGELFF
TGTGCCAGCAGCCCACAGGCCCCACCCCGCGGGGGGGAGCTGTTTTTT
>-|-|TRBJ2-5|TRBV15
CATSRDLAQETQYF
TGTGCCACCAGCAGAGATCTGGCGCAAGAGACCCAGTACTTC
>-|few|TRBJ1-5|TRBV16
CASSQRAGTQPQHF
TGTGCCAGCAGCCAACGGGCGGGTACTCAGCCCCAGCATTTT
>TRBD2|few|TRBJ2-5|TRBV5-1
CASSLAGTSGDETQYF
TGCGCCAGCAGCTTGGCCGGGACTAGCGGGGATGAGACCCAGTACTTC
>TRBD2|few|TRBJ2-3|TRBV9
CASSVVRGAPLDTQYF
TGTGCCAGCAGCGTAGTGCGGGGGGCGCCGTTAGATACGCAGTATTTT
>-|few|TRBJ2-1|TRBV28
CASTRTAMSSYNEQFF
TGTGCCAGCACCCGGACAGCCATGAGCTCCTACAATGAGCAGTTCTTC
>-|-|TRBJ2-1|TRBV20-1
CSARQGMGDEQFF
TGCAGTGCTAGACAGGGCATGGGGGATGAGCAGTTCTTC